Reported below is one T cell receptor (beta chain). A read error is likely, as this CDR3 ends without the conserved phenylalanine or tryptophan. The DNA is left out, because the CDR3 cannot be placed on it with certainty; the CDR3 is given as TCRdb lists it. TCRdb analysed the PCR reads with MiXCR anew, one entry per CDR3 protein. The sample yields around 83,000 distinct CDR3 sequences, 45% to 55% seen once. The data belong to a study of CDR3 diversity in severe acne. The germline gives CDR1 KGHDR, CDR2 SFDVKD. Ends included, the CDR3 has 15 residues. The V and J genes are TRBV24-1 and TRBJ2-5. This clonotype originated in a male donor with severe acne vulgaris. Input material: blood. The chain's CDR3 is CATSDRSVPGYTFGS.